This T cell receptor (beta chain) was observed in a study of cytomegalovirus exposure and HLA in healthy donors. Study-level information: A prior study identified roughly 110 million unique TCR beta sequences from about 179 million T cells. Most donors, approximately 82% of 350 to 450 genotyped, fell in the Caucasian-associated ancestry cluster. General observations from the study: Many donors shared some public TCRs, even though most TCR sequences were rare. Cytomegalovirus-associated TCR beta chains were listed, numbering 150 to 200.

On this clone: The antigen remains unidentified.

The PCR was carried out with 60 Vbeta primers and 13 Jbeta primers. Only in-frame clones appear in the TCRdb table, and some are missing; sequencing was by immunoSEQ multiplex PCR. The data show tens of thousands of clones, with 60% to 80% seen just once and 2.2% held by the top ten. The germline V gene has CDR1 LNHDA and CDR2 SQIVND (reference sequence). V shed 3 bases, J shed 8 bases, and the junction held 9 bases outside the gene matches. The CDR3 consists of 15 residues. The clonotype comes from a man aged 40-49 years in good health and CMV-seronegative. The chain uses TRBV19 and TRBJ1-4, with 7 bases fitting TRBD1. The sequencing sample was made of PBMCs. The CDR3 region has the DNA TGTGCCAGTAGTATGTATAGGGGGCGAGGCGAAAAACTGTTTTTT. Encoded protein: CASSMYRGRGEKLFF.